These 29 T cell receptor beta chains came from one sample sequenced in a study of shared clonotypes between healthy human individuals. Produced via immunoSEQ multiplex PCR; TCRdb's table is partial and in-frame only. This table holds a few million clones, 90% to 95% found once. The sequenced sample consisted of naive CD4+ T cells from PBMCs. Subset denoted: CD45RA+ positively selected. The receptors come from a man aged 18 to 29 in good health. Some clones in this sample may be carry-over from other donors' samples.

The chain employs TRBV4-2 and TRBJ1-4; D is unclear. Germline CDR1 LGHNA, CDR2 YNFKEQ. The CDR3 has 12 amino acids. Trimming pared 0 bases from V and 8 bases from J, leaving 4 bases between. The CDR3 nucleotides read TGTGCCAGCAGCCAAGACCTCGAAAAACTGTTTTTT. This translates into CASSQDLEKLFF.

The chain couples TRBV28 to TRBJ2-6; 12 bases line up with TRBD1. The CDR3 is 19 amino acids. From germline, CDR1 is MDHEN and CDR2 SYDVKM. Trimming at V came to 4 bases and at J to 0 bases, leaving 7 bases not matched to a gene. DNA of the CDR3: TGTGCCAGCAGTTCGGGACAGGGGGCCGGTCACTCTGGGGCCAACGTCCTGACTTTC. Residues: CASSSGQGAGHSGANVLTF.

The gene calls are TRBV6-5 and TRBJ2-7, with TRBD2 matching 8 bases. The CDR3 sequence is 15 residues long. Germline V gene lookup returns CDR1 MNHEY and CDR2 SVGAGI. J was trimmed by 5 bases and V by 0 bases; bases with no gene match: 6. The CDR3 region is CASSYSRLAGNEQYF. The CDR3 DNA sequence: TGTGCCAGCAGTTACTCGCGTCTAGCGGGCAACGAGCAGTACTTC.

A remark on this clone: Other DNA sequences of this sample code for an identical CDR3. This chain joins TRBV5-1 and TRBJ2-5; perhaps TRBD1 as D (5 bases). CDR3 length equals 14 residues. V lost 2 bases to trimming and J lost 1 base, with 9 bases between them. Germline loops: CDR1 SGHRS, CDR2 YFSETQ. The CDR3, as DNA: TGCGCCAGCAGCTTCAGTGGGGCCCAAGAGACCCAGTACTTC. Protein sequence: CASSFSGAQETQYF.

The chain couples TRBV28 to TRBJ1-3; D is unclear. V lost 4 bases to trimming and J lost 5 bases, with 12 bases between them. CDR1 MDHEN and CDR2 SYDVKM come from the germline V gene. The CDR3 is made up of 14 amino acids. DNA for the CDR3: TGTGCCAGCAGTTATATGGACGCTAGAAACACCATATATTTT. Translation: CASSYMDARNTIYF.

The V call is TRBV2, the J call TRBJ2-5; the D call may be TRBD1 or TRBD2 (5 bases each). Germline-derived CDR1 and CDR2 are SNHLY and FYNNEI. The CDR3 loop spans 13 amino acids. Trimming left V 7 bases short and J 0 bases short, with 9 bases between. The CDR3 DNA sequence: TGTGCCAGCACGGGACCCGACCAAGAGACCCAGTACTTC. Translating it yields CASTGPDQETQYF. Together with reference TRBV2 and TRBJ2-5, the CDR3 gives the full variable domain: EPEVTQTPSHQVTQMGQEVILRCVPISNHLYFYWYRQILGQKVEFLVSFYNNEISEKSEIFDDQFSVERPDGSNFTLKIRSTKLEDSAMYFCASTGPDQETQYFGPGTRLLVL.

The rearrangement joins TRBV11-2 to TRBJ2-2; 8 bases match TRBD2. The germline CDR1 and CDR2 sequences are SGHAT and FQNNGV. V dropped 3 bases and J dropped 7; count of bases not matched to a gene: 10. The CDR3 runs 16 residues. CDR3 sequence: CASSFPSGSVGGELFF. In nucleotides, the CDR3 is TGTGCCAGCAGCTTTCCGAGCGGGAGTGTGGGCGGGGAGCTGTTTTTT.

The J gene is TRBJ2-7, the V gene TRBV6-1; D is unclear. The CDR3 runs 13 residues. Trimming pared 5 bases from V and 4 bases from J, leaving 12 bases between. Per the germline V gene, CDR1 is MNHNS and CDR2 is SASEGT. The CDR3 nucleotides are TGTGCCAGCAGTTTCACTGGGGTGTACGAGCAGTACTTC. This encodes CASSFTGVYEQYF.

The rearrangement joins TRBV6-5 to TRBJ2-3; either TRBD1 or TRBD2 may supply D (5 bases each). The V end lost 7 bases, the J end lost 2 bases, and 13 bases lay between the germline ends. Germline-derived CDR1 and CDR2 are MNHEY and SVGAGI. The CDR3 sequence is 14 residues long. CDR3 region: CASKRGVNTDTQYF. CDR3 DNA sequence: TGTGCCAGCAAGCGAGGGGTTAACACAGATACGCAGTATTTT.

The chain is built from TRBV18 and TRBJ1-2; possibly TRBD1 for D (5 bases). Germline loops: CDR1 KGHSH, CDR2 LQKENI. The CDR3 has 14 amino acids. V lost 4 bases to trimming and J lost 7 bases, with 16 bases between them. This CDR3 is CASSLGTWDSGYTF. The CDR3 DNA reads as TGTGCCAGCTCACTCGGGACCTGGGATTCTGGCTACACCTTC.

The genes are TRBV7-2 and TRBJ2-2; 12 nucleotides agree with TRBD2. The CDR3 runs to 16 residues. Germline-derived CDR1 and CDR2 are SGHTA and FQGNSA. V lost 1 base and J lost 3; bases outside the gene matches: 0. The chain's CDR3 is CASSLGLAGDTGELFF. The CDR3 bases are TGTGCCAGCAGCTTAGGACTAGCGGGAGACACCGGGGAGCTGTTTTTT.

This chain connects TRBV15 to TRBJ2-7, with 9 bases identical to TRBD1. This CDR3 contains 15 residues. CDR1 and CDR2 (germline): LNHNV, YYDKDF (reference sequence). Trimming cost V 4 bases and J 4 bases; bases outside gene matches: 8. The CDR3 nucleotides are TGTGCCACCAGCAAAGCGGGGACAGGGATGTACGAGCAGTACTTC. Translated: CATSKAGTGMYEQYF.

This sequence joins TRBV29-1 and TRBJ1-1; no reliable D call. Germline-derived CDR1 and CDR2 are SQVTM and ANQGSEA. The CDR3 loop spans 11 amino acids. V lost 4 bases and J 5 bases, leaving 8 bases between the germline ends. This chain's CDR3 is CSVGAWTEAFF. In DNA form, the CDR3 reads TGCAGCGTTGGTGCGTGGACTGAAGCTTTCTTT.

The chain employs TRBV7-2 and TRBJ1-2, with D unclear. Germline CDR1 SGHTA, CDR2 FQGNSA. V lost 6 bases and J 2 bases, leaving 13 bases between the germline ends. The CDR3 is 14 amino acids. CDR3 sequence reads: CASSRAVANYGYTF. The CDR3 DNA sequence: TGTGCCAGCAGTCGCGCGGTGGCAAACTATGGCTACACCTTC.

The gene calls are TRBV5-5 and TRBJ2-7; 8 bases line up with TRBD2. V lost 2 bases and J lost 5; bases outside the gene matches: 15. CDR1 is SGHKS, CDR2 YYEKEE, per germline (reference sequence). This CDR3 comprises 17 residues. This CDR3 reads CASSFSPPGGPPDEQYF. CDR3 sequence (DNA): TGTGCCAGCAGCTTTTCCCCTCCGGGAGGGCCCCCCGACGAGCAGTACTTC. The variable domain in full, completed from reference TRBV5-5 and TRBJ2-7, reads DAGVTQSPTHLIKTRGQQVTLRCSPISGHKSVSWYQQVLGQGPQFIFQYYEKEERGRGNFPDRFSARQFPNYSSELNVNALLLGDSALYLCASSFSPPGGPPDEQYFGPGTRLTVT.

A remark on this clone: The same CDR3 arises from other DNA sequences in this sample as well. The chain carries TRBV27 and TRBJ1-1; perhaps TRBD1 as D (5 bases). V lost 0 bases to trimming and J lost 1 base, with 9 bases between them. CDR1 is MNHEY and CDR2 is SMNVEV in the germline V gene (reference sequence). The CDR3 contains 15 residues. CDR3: CASSLSVGGNTEAFF. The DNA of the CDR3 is TGTGCCAGCAGTTTATCGGTCGGGGGGAACACTGAAGCTTTCTTT.

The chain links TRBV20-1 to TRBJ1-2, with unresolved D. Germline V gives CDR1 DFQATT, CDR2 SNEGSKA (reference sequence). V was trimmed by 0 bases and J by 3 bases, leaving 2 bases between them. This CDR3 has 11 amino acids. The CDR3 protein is CSAREYYGYTF. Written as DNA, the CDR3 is TGCAGTGCTAGAGAATACTATGGCTACACCTTC.

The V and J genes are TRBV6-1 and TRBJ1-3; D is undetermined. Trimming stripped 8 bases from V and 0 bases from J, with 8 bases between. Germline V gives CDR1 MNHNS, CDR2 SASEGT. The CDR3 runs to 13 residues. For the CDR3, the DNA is TGTGCCAGCCGGTTGGACTCTGGAAACACCATATATTTT. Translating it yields CASRLDSGNTIYF.

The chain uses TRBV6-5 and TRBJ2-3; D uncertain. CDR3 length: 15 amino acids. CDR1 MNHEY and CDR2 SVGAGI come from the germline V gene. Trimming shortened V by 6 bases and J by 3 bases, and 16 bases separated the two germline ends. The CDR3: CASRRQTKVTDTQYF. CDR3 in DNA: TGTGCCAGCAGACGACAAACCAAGGTGACAGATACGCAGTATTTT.

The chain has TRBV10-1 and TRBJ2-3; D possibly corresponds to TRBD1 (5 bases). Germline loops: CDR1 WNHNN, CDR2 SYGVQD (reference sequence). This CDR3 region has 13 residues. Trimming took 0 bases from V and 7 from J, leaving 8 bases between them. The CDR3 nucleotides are TGCGCCAGCAGTGAGTCATGGACAAATACGCAGTATTTT. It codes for CASSESWTNTQYF.

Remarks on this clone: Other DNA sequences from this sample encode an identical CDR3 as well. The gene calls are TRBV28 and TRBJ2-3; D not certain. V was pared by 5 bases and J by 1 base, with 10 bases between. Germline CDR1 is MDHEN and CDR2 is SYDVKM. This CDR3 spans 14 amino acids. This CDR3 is CASSLRVRTDTQYF. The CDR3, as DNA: TGTGCCAGCAGTCTACGGGTTCGCACAGATACGCAGTATTTT.

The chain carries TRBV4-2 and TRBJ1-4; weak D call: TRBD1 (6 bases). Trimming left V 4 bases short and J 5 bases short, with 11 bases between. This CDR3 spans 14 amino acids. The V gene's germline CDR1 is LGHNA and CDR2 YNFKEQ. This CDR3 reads CASSRTEQNEKLFF. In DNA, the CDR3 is TGTGCCAGCAGCCGGACAGAACAAAATGAAAAACTGTTTTTT.

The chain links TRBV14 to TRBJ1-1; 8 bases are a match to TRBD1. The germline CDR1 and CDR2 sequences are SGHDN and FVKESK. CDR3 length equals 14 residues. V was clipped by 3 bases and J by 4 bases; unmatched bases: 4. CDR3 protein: CASSHRGLVTEAFF. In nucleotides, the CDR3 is TGTGCCAGCAGCCACAGGGGGCTTGTCACTGAAGCTTTCTTT.

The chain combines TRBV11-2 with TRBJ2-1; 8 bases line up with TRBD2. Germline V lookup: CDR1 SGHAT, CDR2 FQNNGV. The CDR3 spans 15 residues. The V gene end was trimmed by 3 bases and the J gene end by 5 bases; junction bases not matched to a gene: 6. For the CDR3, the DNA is TGTGCCAGCAGCTTTTACGGTAGCGGGAACAATGAGCAGTTCTTC. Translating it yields CASSFYGSGNNEQFF.

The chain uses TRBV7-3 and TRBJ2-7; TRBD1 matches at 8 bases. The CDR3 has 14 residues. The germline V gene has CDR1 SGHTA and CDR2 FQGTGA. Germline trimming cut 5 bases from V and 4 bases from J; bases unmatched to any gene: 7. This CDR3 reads CASSRTGYMYEQYF. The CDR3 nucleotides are TGTGCCAGCAGCCGGACAGGGTATATGTACGAGCAGTACTTC.

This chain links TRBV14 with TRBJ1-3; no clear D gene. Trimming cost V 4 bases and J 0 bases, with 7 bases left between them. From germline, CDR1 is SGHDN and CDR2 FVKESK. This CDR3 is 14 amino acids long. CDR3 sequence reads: CASSRWGSGNTIYF. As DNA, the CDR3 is TGTGCCAGCAGCCGCTGGGGCTCTGGAAACACCATATATTTT.

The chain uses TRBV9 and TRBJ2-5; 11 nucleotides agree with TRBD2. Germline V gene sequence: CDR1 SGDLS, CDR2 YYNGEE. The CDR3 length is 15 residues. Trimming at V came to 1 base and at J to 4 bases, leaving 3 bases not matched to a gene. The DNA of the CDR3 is TGTGCCAGCAGCGTATTAGCGGGAGGGCTAGAGACCCAGTACTTC. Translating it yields CASSVLAGGLETQYF.

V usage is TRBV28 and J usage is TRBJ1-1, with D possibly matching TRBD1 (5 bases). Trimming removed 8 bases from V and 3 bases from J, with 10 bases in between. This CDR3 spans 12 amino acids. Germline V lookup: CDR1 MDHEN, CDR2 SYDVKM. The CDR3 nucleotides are TGTGCCAGCGACGGGGGGGACACTGAAGCTTTCTTT. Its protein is CASDGGDTEAFF.

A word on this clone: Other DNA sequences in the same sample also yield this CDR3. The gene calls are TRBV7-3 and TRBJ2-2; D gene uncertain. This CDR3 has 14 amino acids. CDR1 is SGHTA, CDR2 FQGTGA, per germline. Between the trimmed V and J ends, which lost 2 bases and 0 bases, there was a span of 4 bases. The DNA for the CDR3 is TGTGCCAGCAGCTTAGGGGCGAACACCGGGGAGCTGTTTTTT. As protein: CASSLGANTGELFF.